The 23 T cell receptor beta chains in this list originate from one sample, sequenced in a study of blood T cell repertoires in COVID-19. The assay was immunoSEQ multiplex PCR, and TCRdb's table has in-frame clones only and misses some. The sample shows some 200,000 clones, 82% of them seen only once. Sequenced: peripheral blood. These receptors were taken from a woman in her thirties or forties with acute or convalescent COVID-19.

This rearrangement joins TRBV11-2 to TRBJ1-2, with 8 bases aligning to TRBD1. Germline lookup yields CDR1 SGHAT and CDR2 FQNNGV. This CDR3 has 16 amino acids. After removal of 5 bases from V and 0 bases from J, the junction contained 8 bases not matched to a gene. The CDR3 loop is CASSPTTGAANYGYTF. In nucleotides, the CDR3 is TGTGCCAGCAGCCCAACGACAGGGGCCGCTAACTATGGCTACACCTTC.

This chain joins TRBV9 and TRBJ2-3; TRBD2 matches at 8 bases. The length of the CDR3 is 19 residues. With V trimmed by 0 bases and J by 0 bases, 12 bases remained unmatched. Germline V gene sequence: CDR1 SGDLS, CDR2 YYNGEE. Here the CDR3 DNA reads TGTGCCAGCAGCGTAGCTTCGGGGGGGTCTTCCTCTAGCACAGATACGCAGTATTTT. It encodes CASSVASGGSSSSTDTQYF.

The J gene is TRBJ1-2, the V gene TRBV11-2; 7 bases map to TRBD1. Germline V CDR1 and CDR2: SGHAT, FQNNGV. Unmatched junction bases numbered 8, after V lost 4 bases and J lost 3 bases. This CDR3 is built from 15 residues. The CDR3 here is CASSSGDSRDYGYTF. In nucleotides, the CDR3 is TGTGCCAGCAGCTCTGGGGACAGTCGAGACTATGGCTACACCTTC. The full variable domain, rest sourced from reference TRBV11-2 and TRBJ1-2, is EAGVAQSPRYKIIEKRQSVAFWCNPISGHATLYWYQQILGQGPKLLIQFQNNGVVDDSQLPKDRFSAERLKGVDSTLKIQPAKLEDSAVYLCASSSGDSRDYGYTFGSGTRLTVV.

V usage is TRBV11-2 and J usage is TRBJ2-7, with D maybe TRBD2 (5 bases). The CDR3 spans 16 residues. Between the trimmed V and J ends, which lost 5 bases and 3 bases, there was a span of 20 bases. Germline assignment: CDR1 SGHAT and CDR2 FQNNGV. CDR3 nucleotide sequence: TGTGCCAGCAGCAGCGTCGGGGTCCCCTCTTTCTACGAGCAGTACTTC. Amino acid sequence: CASSSVGVPSFYEQYF.

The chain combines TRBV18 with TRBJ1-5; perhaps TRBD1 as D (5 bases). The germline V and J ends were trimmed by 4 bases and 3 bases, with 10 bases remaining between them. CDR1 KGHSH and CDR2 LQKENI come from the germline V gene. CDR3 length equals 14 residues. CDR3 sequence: CASSLDRLNQPQHF. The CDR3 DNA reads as TGTGCCAGCTCACTCGACAGACTCAATCAGCCCCAGCATTTT.

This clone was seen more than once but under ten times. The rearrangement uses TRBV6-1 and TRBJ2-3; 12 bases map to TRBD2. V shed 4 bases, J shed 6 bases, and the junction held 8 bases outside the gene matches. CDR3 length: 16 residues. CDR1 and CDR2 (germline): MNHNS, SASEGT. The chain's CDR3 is CASSVTSGGGSDTQYF. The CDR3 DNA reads TGTGCCAGCAGTGTGACTAGCGGGGGAGGGTCGGATACGCAGTATTTT.

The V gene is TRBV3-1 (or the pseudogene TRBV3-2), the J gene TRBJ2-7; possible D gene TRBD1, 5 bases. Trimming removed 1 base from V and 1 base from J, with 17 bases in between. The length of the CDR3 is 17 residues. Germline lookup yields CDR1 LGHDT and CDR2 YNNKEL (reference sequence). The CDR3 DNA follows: TGTGCCAGCAGCCAAGCGTCCAACAGGCGTAATTCCTACGAGCAGTACTTC. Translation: CASSQASNRRNSYEQYF.

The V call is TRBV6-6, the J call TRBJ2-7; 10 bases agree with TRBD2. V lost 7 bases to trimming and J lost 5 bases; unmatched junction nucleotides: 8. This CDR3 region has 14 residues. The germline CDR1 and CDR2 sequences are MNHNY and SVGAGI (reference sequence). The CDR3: CASKQRGGTDEQYF. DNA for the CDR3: TGTGCCAGCAAGCAGCGGGGGGGCACTGACGAGCAGTACTTC.

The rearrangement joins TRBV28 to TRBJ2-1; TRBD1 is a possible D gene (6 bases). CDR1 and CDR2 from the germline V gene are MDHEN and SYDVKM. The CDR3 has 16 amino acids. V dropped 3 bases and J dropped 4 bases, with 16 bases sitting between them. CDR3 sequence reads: CASSLSGQGSYNEQFF. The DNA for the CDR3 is TGTGCCAGCAGTTTGAGTGGTCAGGGGTCTTACAATGAGCAGTTCTTC.

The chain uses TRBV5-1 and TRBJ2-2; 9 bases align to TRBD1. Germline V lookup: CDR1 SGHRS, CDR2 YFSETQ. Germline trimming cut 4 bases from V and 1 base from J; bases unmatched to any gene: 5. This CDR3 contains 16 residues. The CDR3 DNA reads TGCGCCAGCAGCCCTGGGACAGGGTTGAACACCGGGGAGCTGTTTTTT. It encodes CASSPGTGLNTGELFF.

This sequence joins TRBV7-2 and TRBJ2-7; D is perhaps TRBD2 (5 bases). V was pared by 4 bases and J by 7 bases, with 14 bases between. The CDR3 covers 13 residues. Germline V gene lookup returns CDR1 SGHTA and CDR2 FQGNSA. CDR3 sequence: CASSSGFKREQYF. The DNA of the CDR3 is TGTGCCAGCAGCTCGGGATTTAAGAGGGAGCAGTACTTC.

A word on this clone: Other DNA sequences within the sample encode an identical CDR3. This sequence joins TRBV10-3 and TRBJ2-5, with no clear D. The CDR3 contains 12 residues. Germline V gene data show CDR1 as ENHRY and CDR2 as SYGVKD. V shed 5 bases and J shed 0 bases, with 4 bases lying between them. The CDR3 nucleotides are TGTGCCATCAGTCGGGACCAAGAGACCCAGTACTTC. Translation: CAISRDQETQYF.

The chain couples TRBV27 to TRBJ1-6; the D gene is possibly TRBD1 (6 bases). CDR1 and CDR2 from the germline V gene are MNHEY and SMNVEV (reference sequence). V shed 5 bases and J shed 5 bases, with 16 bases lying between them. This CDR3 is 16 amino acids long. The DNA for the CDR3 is TGTGCCAGCAGTGCCAGGGGTATGGAAAATAATTCACCCCTCCACTTT. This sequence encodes CASSARGMENNSPLHF.

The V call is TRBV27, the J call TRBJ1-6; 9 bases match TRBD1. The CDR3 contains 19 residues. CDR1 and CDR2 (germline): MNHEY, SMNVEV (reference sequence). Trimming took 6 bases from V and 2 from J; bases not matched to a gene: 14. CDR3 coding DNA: TGTGCCAGCAGAACAACCTCGACAGGGGGAATTACCTATAATTCACCCCTCCACTTT. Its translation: CASRTTSTGGITYNSPLHF.

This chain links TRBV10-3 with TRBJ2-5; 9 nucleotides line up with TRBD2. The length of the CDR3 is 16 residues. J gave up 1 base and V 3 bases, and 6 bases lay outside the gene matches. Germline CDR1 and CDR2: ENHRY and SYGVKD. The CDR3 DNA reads TGTGCCATCAGTGACGGCGGGAGGGGATTCCAAGAGACCCAGTACTTC. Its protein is CAISDGGRGFQETQYF.

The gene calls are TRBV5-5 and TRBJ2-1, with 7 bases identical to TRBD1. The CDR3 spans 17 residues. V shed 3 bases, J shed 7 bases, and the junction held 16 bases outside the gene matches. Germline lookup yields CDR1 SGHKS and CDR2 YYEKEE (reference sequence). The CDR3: CASSSRAVGTVRNEQFF. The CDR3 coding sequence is TGTGCCAGCAGCTCCCGGGCGGTGGGGACAGTACGAAATGAGCAGTTCTTC.

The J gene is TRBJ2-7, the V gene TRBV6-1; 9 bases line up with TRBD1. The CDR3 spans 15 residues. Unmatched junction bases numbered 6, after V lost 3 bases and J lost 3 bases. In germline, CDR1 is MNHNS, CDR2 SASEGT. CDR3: CASSDVQGAVYEQYF. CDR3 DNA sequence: TGTGCCAGCAGTGATGTACAGGGGGCTGTCTACGAGCAGTACTTC.

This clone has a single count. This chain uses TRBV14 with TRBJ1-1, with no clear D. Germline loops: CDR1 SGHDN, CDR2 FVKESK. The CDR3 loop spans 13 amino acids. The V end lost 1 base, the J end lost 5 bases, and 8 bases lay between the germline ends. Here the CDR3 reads CASSQAPRTEAFF. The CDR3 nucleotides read TGTGCCAGCAGCCAAGCACCGAGGACTGAAGCTTTCTTT.

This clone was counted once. CDR3 sequence: CASSQRGRGSYNEQFF. CDR3 DNA: TGCGCCAGCAGCCAAAGAGGGAGGGGCTCCTACAATGAGCAGTTCTTC. V and J are TRBV4-3 and TRBJ2-1; 7 bases agree with TRBD2. Germline values: CDR1 LGHNA, CDR2 YSLEER. V lost 2 bases, J lost 0 bases, and 4 bases stayed unmatched. The CDR3 covers 16 residues.

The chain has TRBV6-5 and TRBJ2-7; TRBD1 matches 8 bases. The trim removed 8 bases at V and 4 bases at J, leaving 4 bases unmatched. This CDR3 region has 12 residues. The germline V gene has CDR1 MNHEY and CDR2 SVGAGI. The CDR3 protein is CASGQGPYEQYF. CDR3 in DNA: TGTGCCAGCGGACAGGGCCCGTACGAGCAGTACTTC.

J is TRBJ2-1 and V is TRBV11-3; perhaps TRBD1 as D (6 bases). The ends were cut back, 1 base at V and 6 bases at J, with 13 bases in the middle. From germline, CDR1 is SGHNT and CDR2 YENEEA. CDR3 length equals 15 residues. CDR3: CASSLVGAAGNEQFF. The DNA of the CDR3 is TGTGCCAGCAGCTTAGTGGGGGCCGCTGGCAATGAGCAGTTCTTC.

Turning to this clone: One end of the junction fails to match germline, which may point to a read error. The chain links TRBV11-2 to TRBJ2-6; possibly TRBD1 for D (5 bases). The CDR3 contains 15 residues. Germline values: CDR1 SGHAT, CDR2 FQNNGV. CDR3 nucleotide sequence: TGTGCCAGCAGCATAGACAGCTCTGGGGCCAACGTCCTGACTTTC. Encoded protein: CASSIDSSGANVLTF.

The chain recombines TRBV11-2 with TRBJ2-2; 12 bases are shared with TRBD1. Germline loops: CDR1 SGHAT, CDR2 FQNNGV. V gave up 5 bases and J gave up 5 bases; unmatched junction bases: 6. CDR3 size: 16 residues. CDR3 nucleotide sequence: TGTGCCAGCAGCGGGGACAGGGGGCGCGATACCGGGGAGCTGTTTTTT. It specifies CASSGDRGRDTGELFF.